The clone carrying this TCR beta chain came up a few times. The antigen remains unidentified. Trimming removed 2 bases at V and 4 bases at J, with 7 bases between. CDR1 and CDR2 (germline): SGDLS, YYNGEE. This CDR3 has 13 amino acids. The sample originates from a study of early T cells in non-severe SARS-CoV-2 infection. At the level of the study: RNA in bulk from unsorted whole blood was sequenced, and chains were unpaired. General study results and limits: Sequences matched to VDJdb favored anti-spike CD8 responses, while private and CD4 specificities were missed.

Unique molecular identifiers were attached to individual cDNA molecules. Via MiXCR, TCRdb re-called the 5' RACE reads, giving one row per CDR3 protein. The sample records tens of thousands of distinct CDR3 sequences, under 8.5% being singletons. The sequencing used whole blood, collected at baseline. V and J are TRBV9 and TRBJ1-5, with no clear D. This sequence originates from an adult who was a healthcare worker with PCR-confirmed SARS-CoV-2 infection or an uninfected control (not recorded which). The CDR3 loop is CASSVADNQPQHF. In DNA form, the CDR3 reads TGTGCCAGCAGCGTGGCGGATAATCAGCCCCAGCATTTT.